This T cell receptor (beta chain) was observed in a study of regulatory T cells in long-lasting Graves disease. The CDR3 is 16 amino acids. Trimming removed 1 base from V and 4 bases from J; junction bases left unmatched: 5. Germline CDR1 reads SGHDN; CDR2 reads FVKESK. This clonotype appeared many times. Construction of TCR beta libraries relied on iRepertoire HTBI primers and on Arm-PCR targeting CDR3 regions. TCRdb called the multiplex PCR reads again in MiXCR, with one record for every CDR3 protein. The sample holds a few hundred thousand distinct CDR3 sequences; roughly 19% are singletons and the top ten take 12%. As for time point: newly diagnosed GD, antithyroid drugs for less than 3 months. The TCR library was prepared using RNA isolated from PBMCs. This sample also belongs to another study, concerning T cells in Graves' hyperthyroidism and ophthalmopathy. That source notes: Thyroid ultrasound, orbital computed tomography, clinical symptoms, and serum thyroxine and TRAb underpinned diagnoses.

The sample was peripheral blood mononuclear cells (PBMCs), taken at new diagnosis, from a patient treated with antithyroid drugs. The receptor's source is a young woman with Graves disease. The V call is TRBV14, the J call TRBJ2-3; 10 bases line up with TRBD2. CDR3 DNA sequence: TGTGCCAGCAGCCAAGGAAAGCGGGGGGGGTCAGATACGCAGTATTTT. Its translation: CASSQGKRGGSDTQYF.